This TCR beta chain appears in the sequencing data of a study of control samples from healthy donors and cancer patients. Only in-frame clones appear in the TCRdb table, and some are missing; sequencing was by immunoSEQ multiplex PCR. There are about 75,000 clones in the sample; roughly 80% occur only once, and about 16% lies in the top ten. Germline assignment: CDR1 MNHNY and CDR2 SVGAGI (reference sequence). This CDR3 contains 14 residues. V was pared by 7 bases and J by 3 bases, with 13 bases between. This receptor was taken from a man aged 45-65 years in good health. The chain employs TRBV6-6 and TRBJ1-3, with D perhaps matching TRBD1 (5 bases). Sequenced input: blood. The CDR3, as DNA: TGTGCCAGCACCTTACAGGCAAATGGAAACACCATATATTTT. This encodes CASTLQANGNTIYF.